This TCR beta chain originates from a study of blood T cell repertoires in COVID-19. Study in general: Nucleic acid was either cDNA or gDNA, and it came from T cells, B-cell-depleted T cells, or PBMCs.

The junction had 6 bases not matched to a gene; V was cut back by 2 bases and J by 5 bases. Germline CDR1 is MNHEY and CDR2 is SVGAGI. CDR3 length: 16 residues. TCRdb's copy holds only in-frame clones and misses some; the assay was immunoSEQ multiplex PCR. The sample carries more than 350,000 clones, around nine tenths recorded once. The genes are TRBV6-5 and TRBJ1-6; 7 positions agree with TRBD1. The clonotype comes from a young woman who had been exposed to COVID-19. The sequenced material came from PBMCs or T cells enriched from blood (not recorded which). CDR3 sequence reads: CASSYGRQGNNSPLHF. The CDR3 coding sequence is TGTGCCAGCAGTTACGGAAGACAGGGAAATAATTCACCCCTCCACTTT.